This T cell receptor (beta chain) was captured by sequencing in a study of shared clonotypes between healthy human individuals. Healthy and HIV-negative, the adult donors had no recent acute infections or vaccinations. Germline V gives CDR1 MDHEN, CDR2 SYDVKM. CDR3 length equals 12 residues. V was clipped by 7 bases and J by 5 bases, with 11 bases between them. Profiled with immunoSEQ multiplex PCR; TCRdb holds only in-frame clones, not every one. Of 2 million to 2.5 million clones in the sample, 90% to 96% were seen once. The TCR comes from a man aged 18 to 29 in good health. Sequencing was performed on naive CD4+ T cells sorted from blood. Subset given: CD45RA+ positively selected. This chain links TRBV28 with TRBJ2-5; D not resolved. In nucleotides, the CDR3 is TGTGCCAGCACCCTCTCTGGGGAGACCCAGTACTTC. It specifies CASTLSGETQYF.